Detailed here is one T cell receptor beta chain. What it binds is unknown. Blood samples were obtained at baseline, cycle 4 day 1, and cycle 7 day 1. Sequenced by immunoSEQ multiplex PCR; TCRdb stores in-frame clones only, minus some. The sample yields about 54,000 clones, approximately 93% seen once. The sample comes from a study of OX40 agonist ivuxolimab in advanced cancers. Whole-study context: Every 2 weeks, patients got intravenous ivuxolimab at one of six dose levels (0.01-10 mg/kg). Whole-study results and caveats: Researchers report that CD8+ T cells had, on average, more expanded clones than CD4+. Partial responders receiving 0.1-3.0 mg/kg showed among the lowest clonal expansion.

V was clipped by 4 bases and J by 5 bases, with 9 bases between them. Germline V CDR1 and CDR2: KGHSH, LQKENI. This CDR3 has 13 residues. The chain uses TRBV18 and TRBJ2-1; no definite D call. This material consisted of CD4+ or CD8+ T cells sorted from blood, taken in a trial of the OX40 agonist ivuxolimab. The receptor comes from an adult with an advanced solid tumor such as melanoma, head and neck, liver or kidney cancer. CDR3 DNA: TGTGCCAGCTCACTGAATGAGAACAATGAGCAGTTCTTC. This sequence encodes CASSLNENNEQFF.